What follows are 3 T cell receptor beta chains derived from one specimen sequenced in a study of CD8 T cells in ankylosing spondylitis. TCRdb recomputed calls from the 5' RACE reads with MiXCR, one row per CDR3 protein. Of some 300,000 distinct CDR3 sequences listed, less than 25% are singletons. The sample consisted of blood, either unsorted or a sorted T cell fraction (not recorded which). The receptors here all came from a female donor with ankylosing spondylitis or in good health (not recorded which).

The chain is built from TRBV9 and TRBJ1-2, with D possibly being TRBD1 (5 bases). The germline V and J ends were trimmed by 3 bases and 8 bases, with 14 bases remaining between them. The V gene's germline CDR1 is SGDLS and CDR2 YYNGEE. The CDR3 has 13 amino acids. CDR3 loop: CASSAGLVEGYTF. The CDR3 coding sequence is TGTGCCAGCAGCGCGGGACTCGTGGAAGGCTACACCTTC.

This clonotype was seen ten or more times. V is TRBV7-2 and J is TRBJ2-1; D tentatively reads TRBD1 or TRBD2 (6 bases each). CDR1 is SGHTA, CDR2 FQGNSA, per germline. Trimming removed 1 base from V and 4 bases from J, with 8 bases in between. The CDR3 runs to 14 residues. The CDR3 coding sequence is TGTGCCAGCAGCTTAGAGGGGGGTTACAATGAGCAGTTCTTC. Amino acids: CASSLEGGYNEQFF.

This clonotype was counted at least ten times. The J gene is TRBJ2-1, the V gene TRBV5-1; D may be TRBD2 (5 bases). The CDR3 sequence is 15 residues long. V lost 7 bases to trimming and J lost 0 bases, with 14 bases between them. Germline V gene sequence: CDR1 SGHRS, CDR2 YFSETQ. CDR3 DNA sequence: TGCGCCAGCGTGAGGGCCCCCAGCTCCTACAATGAGCAGTTCTTC. The encoded protein is CASVRAPSSYNEQFF.